This TCR beta chain appears in the sequencing data of a study of monozygotic twins with cystic fibrosis. The CDR3 consists of 11 residues. Germline assignment: CDR1 SGHRS and CDR2 YFSETQ. V was trimmed by 4 bases and J by 1 base, leaving 3 bases between them. Sequencing used immunoSEQ multiplex PCR; TCRdb keeps in-frame clones, though not all of them. This sample yields roughly 32,000 clones, of which 95% to 98% are seen a single time; 0.17% belongs to the top ten. The source of this sequence is a girl aged 2 to 10 with cystic fibrosis. This rearrangement joins TRBV5-1 to TRBJ2-7; no clear D. Sequencing input: blood. The CDR3 loop is CASSESYEQYF. The CDR3 DNA reads TGCGCCAGCAGCGAGTCCTACGAGCAGTACTTC.